One and the same sample provided the 15 T cell receptor beta chains below, sequenced in a study of T cells after yellow fever vaccination. Each CDR3 protein gets one entry after TCRdb re-called the 5' RACE reads with MiXCR. The data contain around 360,000 distinct CDR3 sequences, around a tenth of them seen just once; the ten biggest clones take up around 20%. The sample here was PBMCs, taken on the day of the first yellow fever vaccination. The receptors come from a young man who received the YFV17D yellow fever vaccine.

V gene TRBV5-6 combines with J gene TRBJ2-7, with TRBD1 matching 8 bases. CDR1 is SGHDT and CDR2 is YYEEEE in the germline V gene. V shed 3 bases, J shed 6 bases, and the junction held 8 bases outside the gene matches. The CDR3 is 14 residues long. The DNA for the CDR3 is TGTGCCAGCAGCTCGCAGGGGGCGCGTGGCGAGCAGTACGTC. Translating it yields CASSSQGARGEQYV.

This clonotype was detected a few times. V usage is TRBV4-2 and J usage is TRBJ2-7; 10 bases fit TRBD2. Germline loops: CDR1 LGHNA, CDR2 YNFKEQ. CDR3 size: 16 residues. V was pared by 4 bases and J by 0 bases, with 6 bases of the junction left unmatched. The CDR3 DNA sequence: TGTGCCAGCAGCCTCATAGCGGGGGGAAGCTCCTACGAGCAGTACTTC. Its translation is CASSLIAGGSSYEQYF.

The sample holds a few counts of this clonotype. The V call is TRBV20-1, the J call TRBJ2-1; the D gene is possibly TRBD2 (5 bases). Germline CDR1 reads DFQATT; CDR2 reads SNEGSKA (reference sequence). The CDR3 spans 14 residues. The V end lost 5 bases, the J end lost 1 base, and 12 bases lay between the germline ends. The CDR3 region has the DNA TGCAGTGCTGATCAGCGGAATTCCTACAATGAGCAGTTCTTC. Its protein is CSADQRNSYNEQFF.

The sample holds a few counts of this clonotype. This rearrangement joins TRBV5-5 to TRBJ1-5, with a possible D match to TRBD1 (6 bases). The V end was cut by 2 bases, the J end by 5 bases, with 11 bases between. The CDR3 has 14 residues. The germline gives CDR1 SGHKS, CDR2 YYEKEE (reference sequence). The CDR3 here is CASSFRGGDQPQHF. For the CDR3, the DNA is TGTGCCAGCAGCTTTCGGGGGGGCGATCAGCCCCAGCATTTT.

The genes are TRBV6-2 or TRBV6-3 and TRBJ2-2; 9 bases line up with TRBD1. J lost 3 bases, V lost 3 bases, and 8 bases had no gene match. CDR1 and CDR2 (germline): MNHEY, SVGEGT. The CDR3 extends over 17 amino acids. The DNA of the CDR3 is TGTGCCAGCAGTTATTTTTCGAGGACAGGGGACACCGGGGAGCTGTTTTTT. Its translation: CASSYFSRTGDTGELFF.

The V and J genes are TRBV11-2 and TRBJ1-1; TRBD1 aligns across 10 bases. The germline V gene encodes CDR1 SGHAT and CDR2 FQNNGV. The V and J ends lost 3 bases and 6 bases, in that order; junction bases with no gene match: 4. The CDR3 length is 14 residues. CDR3 protein: CASSFRQGAAEAFF. CDR3 nucleotides: TGTGCCAGCAGCTTTAGACAGGGGGCAGCTGAAGCTTTCTTT. The variable domain in full, completed from reference TRBV11-2 and TRBJ1-1, reads EAGVAQSPRYKIIEKRQSVAFWCNPISGHATLYWYQQILGQGPKLLIQFQNNGVVDDSQLPKDRFSAERLKGVDSTLKIQPAKLEDSAVYLCASSFRQGAAEAFFGQGTRLTVV.

This clonotype was detected a few times. V is TRBV29-1 and J is TRBJ2-7; 9 positions agree with TRBD1. Trimming cost V 0 bases and J 5 bases; bases outside gene matches: 8. CDR1 is SQVTM and CDR2 is ANQGSEA in the germline V gene. The CDR3 is 15 residues long. CDR3 nucleotides: TGCAGCGTTGAAGATAAGGCTGGGACAGGGAACGAGCAGTACTTC. This translates into CSVEDKAGTGNEQYF.

The chain is built from TRBV18 and TRBJ2-5; no definite D call. The V gene's germline CDR1 is KGHSH and CDR2 LQKENI. Trimming cost V 0 bases and J 3 bases, with 8 bases left between them. This CDR3 contains 14 residues. CDR3 sequence reads: CASSPPWLEETQYF. CDR3 bases: TGTGCCAGCTCACCACCGTGGCTGGAAGAGACCCAGTACTTC.

The chain employs TRBV6-1 and TRBJ1-5; no clear D gene. CDR1 is MNHNS, CDR2 SASEGT, per germline. The CDR3 sequence is 15 residues long. V dropped 7 bases and J dropped 2 bases, with 15 bases sitting between them. CDR3 nucleotide sequence: TGTGCCAGCACTCAAGGGTCCCCGGGCAATCAGCCCCAGCATTTT. This codes for CASTQGSPGNQPQHF.

This clonotype showed up just a few times. This chain connects TRBV5-5 to TRBJ2-5; 7 bases are shared with TRBD1. CDR1 SGHKS and CDR2 YYEKEE come from the germline V gene (reference sequence). The trim removed 3 bases at V and 3 bases at J, leaving 2 bases unmatched. CDR3 length: 13 amino acids. The CDR3: CASSYGQEETQYF. The CDR3 DNA reads TGTGCCAGCAGCTACGGACAGGAAGAGACCCAGTACTTC.

V and J are TRBV5-1 and TRBJ1-5; D is possibly TRBD1 (5 bases). Trimming cost V 0 bases and J 1 base, with 11 bases left between them. Germline V gene sequence: CDR1 SGHRS, CDR2 YFSETQ. This CDR3 contains 16 residues. CDR3 sequence: CASSLEGRVSNQPQHF. CDR3 bases: TGCGCCAGCAGCTTGGAGGGCAGGGTAAGCAATCAGCCCCAGCATTTT.

This clonotype was seen a few times. The V call is TRBV29-1, the J call TRBJ2-7, with D perhaps matching TRBD1 (6 bases). The CDR3 totals 12 residues. Trimming cost V 5 bases and J 1 base, with 9 bases left between them. The germline V gene has CDR1 SQVTM and CDR2 ANQGSEA. CDR3 sequence: CSVIGQSYEQYV. CDR3 in DNA: TGCAGCGTTATCGGACAGTCCTACGAGCAGTACGTC.

A few counts support this clonotype. V usage is TRBV10-3 and J usage is TRBJ1-2; 9 bases agree with TRBD1. This CDR3 contains 17 residues. J gave up 7 bases and V 0 bases, and 12 bases lay outside the gene matches. Germline CDR1 reads ENHRY; CDR2 reads SYGVKD. CDR3 sequence (DNA): TGTGCCATCAGTGAGTCCAGTTGGGACAGGGCTCCCGGTGGCTACACCTTC. Protein: CAISESSWDRAPGGYTF.

The gene calls are TRBV18 and TRBJ2-4, with D maybe TRBD1 (6 bases). Germline V CDR1 and CDR2: KGHSH, LQKENI. This CDR3 region has 14 residues. The V end was cut by 3 bases, the J end by 7 bases, with 13 bases between. The chain's CDR3 is CASSPAAGVNIQYF. CDR3 in DNA: TGTGCCAGCTCACCCGCGGCAGGGGTGAACATTCAGTACTTC.

The V call is TRBV5-6, the J call TRBJ2-5, with TRBD2 identical over 12 bases. The CDR3 is 16 amino acids. Germline V gene lookup returns CDR1 SGHDT and CDR2 YYEEEE. V lost 4 bases and J lost 1; bases outside the gene matches: 5. Here the CDR3 DNA reads TGTGCCAGCAGCATCACTAGCGGGGGGTTCCAAGAGACCCAGTACTTC. Protein sequence: CASSITSGGFQETQYF.